This record concerns one TCR beta chain sequence. The antigen is undetermined. From germline, CDR1 is SNHLY and CDR2 FYNNEI. V gave up 7 bases and J gave up 0 bases, with 9 bases separating them. This CDR3 region has 13 residues. The data derive from a study of vaccination and CD4 T cells after COVID-19. Study-wide context: Two of the convalescents were Hispanic, and the group consisted of six males and four females. Overlapping spike peptides from SARS-CoV-2, HCoV-NL63, HCoV-OC43 and HCoV-229E served to stimulate the cells. As control conditions, cultures were given either a CEFX pool serving as positive control, an HIV-1 Nef pool, or no peptide at all.

Sequenced with the Oncomine TCR Beta short-read assay was DNA taken from cultured CD4+ T cells. TCRdb re-called the PCR reads through MiXCR, storing one row per CDR3 protein. The sample consists of approximately 15,000 distinct CDR3 sequences, roughly 80% of them appearing once. Study-level findings and limits: Relatively few convalescent patients were studied; early post-infection timepoints were not included.

The treatment was: roughly 10-day PBMC culture with coronavirus spike peptide pools or control peptides (ViraFEST assay). Sequenced material: CD4+ T cells from blood, cultured in vitro, taken after SARS-CoV-2 vaccination. V gene TRBV2 combines with J gene TRBJ2-5; TRBD1 is a possible D gene (5 bases). The source is a human donor who received a COVID-19 vaccine. The CDR3 nucleotides read TGTGCCAGCATCCAGGGCTACCAAGAGACCCAGTACTTC. It translates to CASIQGYQETQYF.